The next 32 T cell receptor beta chains were all read from a single sample in a study of blood T cell repertoires in COVID-19. The table came from immunoSEQ multiplex PCR; TCRdb's copy has only in-frame clones and leaves some out. The profile shows around 93,000 clones, 81% of them singletons. The sequencing sample was made of peripheral blood. The receptors originated from a man aged 55 to 70 with acute or convalescent COVID-19.

This clone appeared a single time. The chain couples TRBV5-1 to TRBJ2-3, with TRBD1 matching 12 bases. With V trimmed by 4 bases and J by 5 bases, 8 bases remained unmatched. The CDR3 length is 16 residues. Germline V gene sequence: CDR1 SGHRS, CDR2 YFSETQ. CDR3 coding DNA: TGCGCCAGCAGCCGTTCCGGGACAGGGGGCAAAGATACGCAGTATTTT. Protein sequence: CASSRSGTGGKDTQYF.

This chain joins TRBV6-1 and TRBJ1-1, with a tentative D call TRBD1 (5 bases). The CDR3 loop spans 15 amino acids. V dropped 0 bases and J dropped 1 base, with 9 bases sitting between them. Germline CDR1 reads MNHNS; CDR2 reads SASEGT. The CDR3 DNA follows: TGTGCCAGCAGTGAAGCCCCAGGGTCGAACACTGAAGCTTTCTTT. This gives the protein CASSEAPGSNTEAFF.

CDR3 bases: TGCGCCAGCAGTCCGGGTTACTCTGGAAACACCATATATTTT. This codes for CASSPGYSGNTIYF. V is TRBV5-1 and J is TRBJ1-3, with D hard to call. Germline lookup yields CDR1 SGHRS and CDR2 YFSETQ. V was trimmed by 5 bases and J by 0 bases, leaving 9 bases between them. The CDR3 runs to 14 residues.

This chain connects TRBV29-1 to TRBJ1-1; D unclear. Trimming stripped 4 bases from V and 0 bases from J, with 9 bases between. The CDR3 loop spans 13 amino acids. In germline, CDR1 is SQVTM, CDR2 ANQGSEA. The CDR3 bases are TGCAGCGTTGTTCGGGTTTTGAACACTGAAGCTTTCTTT. As protein: CSVVRVLNTEAFF.

The chain combines TRBV27 with TRBJ1-2, with TRBD1 matching over 10 bases. CDR1 is MNHEY, CDR2 SMNVEV, per germline (reference sequence). V shed 5 bases and J 4 bases; nucleotides not matched to a gene: 7. The CDR3 has 15 amino acids. CDR3 in DNA: TGTGCCAGCAGTCCTCGGACAGGGGGGAGCTATGGCTACACCTTC. This translates into CASSPRTGGSYGYTF.

V and J are TRBV24-1 and TRBJ2-3; weak D call: TRBD2 (6 bases). The CDR3 is made up of 17 amino acids. Deletions cut 4 bases from V and 4 bases from J, with 20 bases between. CDR1 and CDR2 from the germline V gene are KGHDR and SFDVKD. CDR3 coding DNA: TGTGCCACCAGTGACTCGCCTCTAGCGACCCCCCCAGATACGCAGTATTTT. The encoded protein is CATSDSPLATPPDTQYF.

This clone was found once. J is TRBJ1-6 and V is TRBV12-3 or TRBV12-4, with D unresolved. The V gene lost 5 bases and the J gene lost 11 bases, with 10 bases spanning the gap. This CDR3 has 12 amino acids. CDR3 sequence (DNA): TGTGCCAGCAGTCACGGGGATCCACCCCTCCACTTT. This codes for CASSHGDPPLHF.

This clone was picked up a small number of times. CDR3 in amino acids: CASSLSAGDGNTIYF. CDR3 in DNA: TGTGCCAGCAGCTTGTCGGCAGGGGATGGAAACACCATATATTTT. The genes are TRBV5-4 and TRBJ1-3, with D tentatively TRBD1 (6 bases). The germline gives CDR1 SGHNT, CDR2 YYREEE (reference sequence). The V end was cut by 1 base, the J end by 3 bases, with 11 bases between. The CDR3 length is 15 residues. Based on the CDR3 plus reference TRBV5-4 and TRBJ1-3, the full variable domain is ETGVTQSPTHLIKTRGQQVTLRCSSQSGHNTVSWYQQALGQGPQFIFQYYREEENGRGNFPPRFSGLQFPNYSSELNVNALELDDSALYLCASSLSAGDGNTIYFGEGSWLTVV.

At least ten counts were recorded for this clone. The chain recombines TRBV9 with TRBJ1-1, with TRBD1 identical over 9 bases. J was trimmed by 5 bases and V by 3 bases; bases with no gene match: 5. The CDR3 is made up of 14 amino acids. Germline CDR1 and CDR2: SGDLS and YYNGEE. The CDR3 nucleotides are TGTGCCAGCAGCGAGGGACAGGGTGGTACTGAAGCTTTCTTT. Translation gives CASSEGQGGTEAFF.

This clone came up once. The rearrangement uses TRBV11-2 and TRBJ2-5; the match to TRBD2 covers 13 bases. Trimming removed 5 bases from V and 5 bases from J; junction bases left unmatched: 11. CDR1 is SGHAT, CDR2 FQNNGV, per germline. The CDR3 has 17 residues. CDR3 DNA sequence: TGTGCCAGCAGCGAACTAGCGGGGGGGCGAGGAAGGGAGACCCAGTACTTC. It is translated as CASSELAGGRGRETQYF. Filled out from reference TRBV11-2 and TRBJ2-5, the complete variable domain reads EAGVAQSPRYKIIEKRQSVAFWCNPISGHATLYWYQQILGQGPKLLIQFQNNGVVDDSQLPKDRFSAERLKGVDSTLKIQPAKLEDSAVYLCASSELAGGRGRETQYFGPGTRLLVL.

The chain links TRBV19 to TRBJ2-5; 9 positions agree with TRBD2. The CDR3 totals 15 residues. Germline CDR1 LNHDA, CDR2 SQIVND (reference sequence). Trimming cost V 5 bases and J 1 base; bases outside gene matches: 5. CDR3 region: CASSLLSGGQETQYF. The CDR3 coding sequence is TGTGCCAGTAGTCTACTTAGCGGGGGCCAAGAGACCCAGTACTTC. Full variable domain (outside the CDR3, taken from reference TRBV19 and TRBJ2-5): DGGITQSPKYLFRKEGQNVTLSCEQNLNHDAMYWYRQDPGQGLRLIYYSQIVNDFQKGDIAEGYSVSREKKESFPLTVTSAQKNPTAFYLCASSLLSGGQETQYFGPGTRLLVL.

This clone was counted between two and nine times. The chain combines TRBV25-1 with TRBJ1-1, with 7 bases fitting TRBD1. Per germline, CDR1 MGHDK and CDR2 SYGVNS. V lost 5 bases and J lost 1; bases outside the gene matches: 4. This CDR3 is 14 amino acids long. In nucleotides, the CDR3 is TGTGCCAGCAGTACCCGGACAGGGAACACTGAAGCTTTCTTT. Its translation: CASSTRTGNTEAFF.

V is TRBV7-3 and J is TRBJ2-1; 9 bases match TRBD1. The J segment lost 8 bases and the V segment lost 5 bases, leaving 7 bases of the junction unmatched. This CDR3 has 14 residues. CDR1 and CDR2 from the germline V gene are SGHTA and FQGTGA. This chain's CDR3 is CASSPGQGRDEQFF. As DNA, the CDR3 is TGTGCCAGCAGCCCGGGACAGGGAAGAGATGAGCAGTTCTTC.

V usage is TRBV12-3 or TRBV12-4 and J usage is TRBJ1-2; tentatively, D is TRBD1 (6 bases). The CDR3 is made up of 13 amino acids. V lost 4 bases to trimming and J lost 2 bases, with 8 bases between them. CDR3 bases: TGTGCCAGCAGTTCAGGGGAAAACTATGGCTACACCTTC. It encodes CASSSGENYGYTF.

This clone was counted a few times. The chain uses TRBV7-8 and TRBJ2-5; 7 bases agree with TRBD2. Germline V CDR1 and CDR2: SGHVS, FQNEAQ. After removal of 5 bases from V and 0 bases from J, the junction contained 6 bases not matched to a gene. The length of the CDR3 is 15 residues. CDR3 bases: TGTGCCAGCAGCCTCCAACTAGCGAACCAAGAGACCCAGTACTTC. The encoded protein is CASSLQLANQETQYF.

This chain uses TRBV6-6 with TRBJ1-4, with 7 bases matching TRBD1. Germline V gene data show CDR1 as MNHNY and CDR2 as SVGAGI (reference sequence). The CDR3 loop spans 14 amino acids. V lost 6 bases to trimming and J lost 2 bases; unmatched junction nucleotides: 3. Written as DNA, the CDR3 is TGTGCCAGCAGCAAGGACAGGACTAATGAAAAACTGTTTTTT. Encoded protein: CASSKDRTNEKLFF.

This chain uses TRBV9 with TRBJ2-7; 8 bases agree with TRBD1. Germline V gene lookup returns CDR1 SGDLS and CDR2 YYNGEE. This CDR3 has 13 amino acids. The J segment lost 3 bases and the V segment lost 4 bases, leaving 3 bases of the junction unmatched. The CDR3 nucleotides are TGTGCCAGCAGCCGCGACAGGGGCTACGAGCAGTACTTC. Its protein product is CASSRDRGYEQYF.

This chain uses TRBV6-5 with TRBJ2-7; TRBD2 aligns across 7 bases. This CDR3 has 16 amino acids. Germline V CDR1 and CDR2: MNHEY, SVGAGI. V was clipped by 0 bases and J by 5 bases; unmatched bases: 10. The CDR3 loop reads CASSYSPGGGTNEQYF. As DNA, the CDR3 is TGTGCCAGCAGTTACTCCCCGGGCGGGGGTACGAACGAGCAGTACTTC.

For the CDR3, the DNA is TGTGCCAGCAGTCCCACCGGGACAGTCTACAATGAGCAGTTCTTC. Translated, it gives CASSPTGTVYNEQFF. The chain employs TRBV11-2 and TRBJ2-1, with 7 bases fitting TRBD1. The CDR3 has 15 amino acids. V shed 6 bases, J shed 3 bases, and the junction held 8 bases outside the gene matches. Per germline, CDR1 SGHAT and CDR2 FQNNGV.

This clone was detected a few times. This CDR3 reads CASSLGSLAGVDNEQFF. CDR3 sequence (DNA): TGCGCCAGCAGCTTGGGATCTCTAGCGGGAGTGGATAATGAGCAGTTCTTC. The rearrangement uses TRBV5-1 and TRBJ2-1; 10 bases line up with TRBD2. The CDR3 totals 17 residues. Germline V gene data show CDR1 as SGHRS and CDR2 as YFSETQ. With V trimmed by 0 bases and J by 7 bases, 10 bases remained unmatched.

The chain recombines TRBV6-5 with TRBJ1-2; 8 positions match TRBD1. CDR1 and CDR2 from the germline V gene are MNHEY and SVGAGI. This CDR3 comprises 11 residues. The junction had 2 bases not matched to a gene; V was cut back by 8 bases and J by 6 bases. In nucleotides, the CDR3 is TGTGCCAGCCAGGGGGCAAATGGCTACACCTTC. Its translation is CASQGANGYTF.

This clone was seen more than once but under ten times. This CDR3 is CASSDTPGLAGADEQFF. The CDR3, as DNA: TGTGCCAGCAGTGACACCCCGGGACTAGCGGGGGCGGATGAGCAGTTCTTC. The V gene is TRBV6-4, the J gene TRBJ2-1; TRBD2 matches at 14 bases. The V gene end was trimmed by 2 bases and the J gene end by 8 bases; junction bases not matched to a gene: 8. This CDR3 has 17 residues. CDR1 and CDR2 from the germline V gene are MRHNA and SNTAGT.

This clone has just a few counts. In the same sample, other DNA sequences code for this CDR3. The rearrangement links TRBV29-1 to TRBJ1-5, with D hard to call. The V gene lost 4 bases and the J gene lost 4 bases, with 8 bases spanning the gap. Germline V gives CDR1 SQVTM, CDR2 ANQGSEA. The CDR3 covers 12 residues. Here the CDR3 reads CSVGEFNQPQHF. The CDR3 nucleotides read TGCAGCGTTGGGGAGTTTAATCAGCCCCAGCATTTT.

This chain uses TRBV18 with TRBJ1-2, with D perhaps TRBD1 (6 bases). CDR3 size: 14 residues. CDR1 and CDR2 (germline): KGHSH, LQKENI. V lost 2 bases and J 2 bases, leaving 9 bases between the germline ends. Here the CDR3 DNA reads TGTGCCAGCTCACCAGACGGACAGAACTATGGCTACACCTTC. It translates to CASSPDGQNYGYTF.

As to this clone: Other DNA sequences in this sample translate to the same CDR3. The J gene is TRBJ1-3, the V gene TRBV7-6; TRBD1 matches 7 bases. Germline CDR1 reads SGHVS; CDR2 reads FNYEAQ. CDR3 length equals 15 residues. The V and J ends lost 5 bases and 0 bases, in that order; junction bases with no gene match: 4. This chain's CDR3 is CASSPTGDSGNTIYF. The CDR3 DNA reads TGTGCCAGCAGCCCAACAGGGGACTCTGGAAACACCATATATTTT.

The rearrangement joins TRBV6-1 to TRBJ2-1; no clear D gene. Germline V gene data show CDR1 as MNHNS and CDR2 as SASEGT. The CDR3 has 14 residues. V was clipped by 0 bases and J by 5 bases, with 8 bases between them. The CDR3 DNA is TGTGCCAGCAGTGAAGCGCACGGTCACAATGAGCAGTTCTTC. This translates into CASSEAHGHNEQFF.

This clone was observed a few times. V and J are TRBV10-1 and TRBJ2-3; 8 bases agree with TRBD2. V shed 6 bases and J 0 bases; nucleotides not matched to a gene: 8. The CDR3 loop spans 16 amino acids. Germline V gene sequence: CDR1 WNHNN, CDR2 SYGVQD (reference sequence). CDR3 in amino acids: CASSGSVAGSTDTQYF. The CDR3 nucleotides are TGCGCCAGCAGCGGGAGTGTAGCGGGGAGCACAGATACGCAGTATTTT.

CDR3 sequence (DNA): TGTGCCAGCATCCTAGGGGGGGGTGGTGGATCACCCCTCCACTTT. This encodes CASILGGGGGSPLHF. The chain links TRBV6-5 to TRBJ1-6, with D possibly being TRBD1 (6 bases). The germline gives CDR1 MNHEY, CDR2 SVGAGI. V lost 7 bases and J lost 10, with 20 bases in between. The CDR3 sequence is 15 residues long.

The V call is TRBV15, the J call TRBJ2-5; perhaps TRBD2 as D (5 bases). The CDR3 runs 13 residues. Germline V lookup: CDR1 LNHNV, CDR2 YYDKDF (reference sequence). V was shortened by 0 bases and J by 5 bases, with 7 bases between the two germline ends. In DNA, the CDR3 is TGTGCCACCAGCAGAGATATAGCGGAGACCCAGTACTTC. Translated, it gives CATSRDIAETQYF.

This chain uses TRBV6-5 with TRBJ2-7; 12 bases fit TRBD2. This CDR3 is built from 16 residues. V lost 0 bases, J lost 3 bases, and 3 bases stayed unmatched. Germline loops: CDR1 MNHEY, CDR2 SVGAGI. The CDR3 protein is CASSYSRTSGDYEQYF. The CDR3 nucleotides read TGTGCCAGCAGTTACTCACGGACTAGCGGGGACTACGAGCAGTACTTC.

The V gene is TRBV28, the J gene TRBJ2-1; D might be TRBD1 (5 bases). Germline CDR1 is MDHEN and CDR2 is SYDVKM. Trimming left V 4 bases short and J 0 bases short, with 13 bases between. CDR3 length: 16 amino acids. The CDR3 reads CASSSYRTSSYNEQFF. The CDR3, as DNA: TGTGCCAGCAGTTCGTACAGGACCAGCTCCTACAATGAGCAGTTCTTC.

The V and J genes are TRBV23-1 and TRBJ1-3; no definite D call. TRBV23-1 is an ORF, and what it does is uncertain. Trimming stripped 0 bases from V and 0 bases from J, with 12 bases between. The CDR3 spans 17 residues. CDR3 bases: TGCGCCAGCAGTCAATCTTGGCAGGACTTCTCTGGAAACACCATATATTTT. This encodes CASSQSWQDFSGNTIYF.